The sequence of this T cell receptor beta chain was determined in a study of blood T cell repertoires in COVID-19. The V gene's germline CDR1 is LNHDA and CDR2 SQIVND (reference sequence). The CDR3 is made up of 16 amino acids. The junction had 7 bases not matched to a gene; V was cut back by 5 bases and J by 0 bases. The assay was immunoSEQ multiplex PCR, and TCRdb's table has in-frame clones only and misses some. The data show some 200,000 clones, about four fifths seen once. This clone is a singleton in its sample. The study assigned cohorts using participant-reported clinical history. The chain recombines TRBV19 with TRBJ1-1; TRBD1 agrees at 9 bases. The clonotype comes from a woman in her forties or fifties who had been exposed to COVID-19. The sequenced material came from PBMCs or T cells enriched from blood (not recorded which). The CDR3 region is CASSAGTGRLNTEAFF. DNA of the CDR3: TGTGCCAGTAGTGCCGGGACAGGGAGGCTGAACACTGAAGCTTTCTTT. The whole variable domain, filled in from reference TRBV19 and TRBJ1-1, reads DGGITQSPKYLFRKEGQNVTLSCEQNLNHDAMYWYRQDPGQGLRLIYYSQIVNDFQKGDIAEGYSVSREKKESFPLTVTSAQKNPTAFYLCASSAGTGRLNTEAFFGQGTRLTVV.